This T cell receptor beta chain is from a study of T cell responses to AZD1222 COVID-19 vaccine. About the study: Recipients boosted at about 4 weeks or about 12 weeks are pooled.

With regard to this clone: The antigen is not known.

Study outcomes and limitations: Donors were chiefly white British, with a greater number of females, and clonal diversity was perhaps underestimated.

Some clones are missing from TCRdb's copy, which holds only in-frame ones; the method was immunoSEQ multiplex PCR. Counted here are approximately 100,000 clones, 80% to 90% occurring once; the ten biggest clones make up around 12%. The specimen comprised peripheral blood, sampled on day 0 of AZD1222 vaccination. This TCR was recovered from an adult in good health.

The CDR3 sequence: CASSYPVSTSGRAKNIQYF. The CDR3 nucleotides read TGTGCCAGCAGCTACCCGGTATCGACTAGCGGGAGGGCCAAAAACATTCAGTACTTC. V is TRBV2 and J is TRBJ2-4; 13 nucleotides align to TRBD2. Looked up from germline, CDR1 is SNHLY and CDR2 is FYNNEI. The CDR3 has 19 amino acids. Trimming removed 6 bases from V and 1 base from J; junction bases left unmatched: 12.